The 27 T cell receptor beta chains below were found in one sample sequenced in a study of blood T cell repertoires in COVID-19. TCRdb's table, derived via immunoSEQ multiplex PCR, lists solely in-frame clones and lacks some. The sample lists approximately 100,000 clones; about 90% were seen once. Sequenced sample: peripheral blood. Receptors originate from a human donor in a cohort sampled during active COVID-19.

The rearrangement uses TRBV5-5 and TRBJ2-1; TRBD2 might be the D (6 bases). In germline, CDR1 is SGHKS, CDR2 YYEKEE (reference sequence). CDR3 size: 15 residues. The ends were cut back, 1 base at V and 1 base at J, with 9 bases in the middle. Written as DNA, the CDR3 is TGTGCCAGCAGCTTGACTAGCCCGTCCTACAATGAGCAGTTCTTC. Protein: CASSLTSPSYNEQFF.

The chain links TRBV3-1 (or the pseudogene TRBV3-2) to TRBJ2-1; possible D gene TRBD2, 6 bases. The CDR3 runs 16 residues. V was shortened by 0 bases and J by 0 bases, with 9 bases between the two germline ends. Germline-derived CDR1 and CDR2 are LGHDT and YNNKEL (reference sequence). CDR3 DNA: TGTGCCAGCAGCCAAGATCAGGGAGGCTCCTACAATGAGCAGTTCTTC. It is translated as CASSQDQGGSYNEQFF.

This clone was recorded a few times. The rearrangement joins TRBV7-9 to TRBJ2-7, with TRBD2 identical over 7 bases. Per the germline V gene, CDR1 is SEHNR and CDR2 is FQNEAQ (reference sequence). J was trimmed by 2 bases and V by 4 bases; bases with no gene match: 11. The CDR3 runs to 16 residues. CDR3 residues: CASSSGKLARTYEQYF. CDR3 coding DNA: TGTGCCAGCAGCTCAGGGAAACTAGCGAGGACCTACGAGCAGTACTTC.

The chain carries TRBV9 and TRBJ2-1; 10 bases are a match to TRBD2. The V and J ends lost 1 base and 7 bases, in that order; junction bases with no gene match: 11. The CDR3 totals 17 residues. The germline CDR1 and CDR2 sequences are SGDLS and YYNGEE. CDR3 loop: CASSVQAGGLSENEQFF. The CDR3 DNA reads TGTGCCAGCAGCGTACAAGCGGGAGGGCTAAGTGAGAATGAGCAGTTCTTC. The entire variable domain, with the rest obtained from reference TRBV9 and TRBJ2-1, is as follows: DSGVTQTPKHLITATGQRVTLRCSPRSGDLSVYWYQQSLDQGLQFLIQYYNGEERAKGNILERFSAQQFPDLHSELNLSSLELGDSALYFCASSVQAGGLSENEQFFGPGTRLTVL.

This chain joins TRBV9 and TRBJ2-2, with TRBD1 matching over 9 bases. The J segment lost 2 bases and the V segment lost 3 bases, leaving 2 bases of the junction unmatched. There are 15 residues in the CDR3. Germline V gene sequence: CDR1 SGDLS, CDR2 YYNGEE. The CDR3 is CASSEQGANTGELFF. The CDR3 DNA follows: TGTGCCAGCAGCGAACAGGGGGCAAACACCGGGGAGCTGTTTTTT. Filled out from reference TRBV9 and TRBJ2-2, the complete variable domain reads DSGVTQTPKHLITATGQRVTLRCSPRSGDLSVYWYQQSLDQGLQFLIQYYNGEERAKGNILERFSAQQFPDLHSELNLSSLELGDSALYFCASSEQGANTGELFFGEGSRLTVL.

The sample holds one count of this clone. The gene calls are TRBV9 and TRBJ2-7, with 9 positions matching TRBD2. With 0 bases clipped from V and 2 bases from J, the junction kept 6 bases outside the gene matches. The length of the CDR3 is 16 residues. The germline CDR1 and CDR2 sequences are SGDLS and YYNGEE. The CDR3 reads CASSVGPSGDAYEQYF. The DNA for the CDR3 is TGTGCCAGCAGCGTAGGCCCTAGCGGGGATGCCTACGAGCAGTACTTC.

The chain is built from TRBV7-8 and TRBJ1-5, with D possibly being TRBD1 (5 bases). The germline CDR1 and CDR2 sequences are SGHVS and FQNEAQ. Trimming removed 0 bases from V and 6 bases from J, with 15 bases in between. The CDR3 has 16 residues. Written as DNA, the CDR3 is TGTGCCAGCAGCTTAGCTTTAGGGGAGGGAGCTCAGCCCCAGCATTTT. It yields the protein CASSLALGEGAQPQHF.

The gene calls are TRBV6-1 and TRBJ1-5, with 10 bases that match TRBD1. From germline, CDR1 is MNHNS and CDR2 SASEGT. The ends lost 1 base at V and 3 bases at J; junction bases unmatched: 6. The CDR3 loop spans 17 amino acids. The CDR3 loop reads CASSEVGTGASNQPQHF. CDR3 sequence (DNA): TGTGCCAGCAGTGAAGTAGGGACAGGGGCTTCCAATCAGCCCCAGCATTTT.

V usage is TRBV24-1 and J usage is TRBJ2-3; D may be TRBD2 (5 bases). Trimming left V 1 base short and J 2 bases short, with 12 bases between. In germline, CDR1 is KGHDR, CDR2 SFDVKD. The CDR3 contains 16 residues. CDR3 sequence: CATSDFRAGITDTQYF. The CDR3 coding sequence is TGTGCCACCAGTGATTTTCGGGCGGGCATCACAGATACGCAGTATTTT.

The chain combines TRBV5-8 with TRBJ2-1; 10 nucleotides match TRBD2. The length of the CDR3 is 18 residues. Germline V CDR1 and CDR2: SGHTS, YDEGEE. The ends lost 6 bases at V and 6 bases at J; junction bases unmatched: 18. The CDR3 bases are TGTGCCAGCACCCTAGGATGGGCAGTAGGGACTAGCGTCAATGAGCAGTTCTTC. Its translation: CASTLGWAVGTSVNEQFF. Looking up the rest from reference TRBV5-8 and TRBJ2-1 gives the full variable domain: EAGVTQSPTHLIKTRGQQATLRCSPISGHTSVYWYQQALGLGLQFLLWYDEGEERNRGNFPPRFSGRQFPNYSSELNVNALELEDSALYLCASTLGWAVGTSVNEQFFGPGTRLTVL.

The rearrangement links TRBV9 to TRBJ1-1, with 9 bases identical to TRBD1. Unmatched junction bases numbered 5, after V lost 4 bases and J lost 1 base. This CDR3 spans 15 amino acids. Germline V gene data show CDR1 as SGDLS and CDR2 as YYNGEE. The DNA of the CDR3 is TGTGCCAGCAGCCCCCGGGACAGGGAGAACACTGAAGCTTTCTTT. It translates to CASSPRDRENTEAFF.

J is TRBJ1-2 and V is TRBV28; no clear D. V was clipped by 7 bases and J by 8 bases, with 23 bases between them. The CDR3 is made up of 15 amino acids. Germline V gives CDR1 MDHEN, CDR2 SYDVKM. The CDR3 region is CASTQVTAGLGGYTF. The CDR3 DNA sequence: TGTGCCAGCACCCAAGTTACCGCAGGCTTAGGCGGCTACACCTTC.

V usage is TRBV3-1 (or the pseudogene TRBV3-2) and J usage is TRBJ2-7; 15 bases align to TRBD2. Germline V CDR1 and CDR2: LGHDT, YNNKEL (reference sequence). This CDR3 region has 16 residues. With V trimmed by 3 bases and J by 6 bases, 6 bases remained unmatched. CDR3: CASSQGTSGRISEQYF. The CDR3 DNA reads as TGTGCCAGCAGCCAGGGGACTAGCGGGAGGATATCCGAGCAGTACTTC.

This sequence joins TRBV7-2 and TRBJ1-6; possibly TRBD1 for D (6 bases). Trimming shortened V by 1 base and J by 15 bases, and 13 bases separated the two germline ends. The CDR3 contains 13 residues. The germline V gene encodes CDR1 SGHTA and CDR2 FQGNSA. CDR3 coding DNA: TGTGCCAGCAGCTTAGTTTCAGGGGAATACCTCCACTTT. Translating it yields CASSLVSGEYLHF.

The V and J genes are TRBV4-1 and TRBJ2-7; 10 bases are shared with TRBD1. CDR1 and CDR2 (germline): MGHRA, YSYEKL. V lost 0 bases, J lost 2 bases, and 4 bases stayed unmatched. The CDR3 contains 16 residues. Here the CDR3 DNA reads TGCGCCAGCAGCCAAGATGGGACAGGGGTCACCTACGAGCAGTACTTC. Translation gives CASSQDGTGVTYEQYF.

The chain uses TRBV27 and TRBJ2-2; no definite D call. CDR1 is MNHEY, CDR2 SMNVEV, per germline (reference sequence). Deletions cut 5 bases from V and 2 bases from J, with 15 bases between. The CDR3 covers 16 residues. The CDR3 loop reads CASSPPPGFNTGELFF. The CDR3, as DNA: TGTGCCAGCAGTCCTCCCCCAGGATTTAACACCGGGGAGCTGTTTTTT.

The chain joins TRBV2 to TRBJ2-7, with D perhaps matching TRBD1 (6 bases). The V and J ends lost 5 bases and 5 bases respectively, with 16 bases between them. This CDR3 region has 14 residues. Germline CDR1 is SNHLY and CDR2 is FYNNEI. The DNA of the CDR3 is TGTGCCAGCAGTCTTCGCAGGGGAAGTCACGAGCAGTACTTC. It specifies CASSLRRGSHEQYF.

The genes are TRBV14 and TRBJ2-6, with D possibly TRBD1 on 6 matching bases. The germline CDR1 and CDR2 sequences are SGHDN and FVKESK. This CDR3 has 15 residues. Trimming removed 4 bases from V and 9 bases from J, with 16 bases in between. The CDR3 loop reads CASSPPDRTFNVLTF. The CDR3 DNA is TGTGCCAGCAGCCCTCCTGACAGGACGTTCAACGTCCTGACTTTC.

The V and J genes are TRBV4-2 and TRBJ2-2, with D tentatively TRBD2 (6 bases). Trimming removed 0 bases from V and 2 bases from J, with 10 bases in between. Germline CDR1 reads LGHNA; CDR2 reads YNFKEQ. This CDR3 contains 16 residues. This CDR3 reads CASSQDTSSNTGELFF. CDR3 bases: TGTGCCAGCAGCCAAGATACTAGCTCCAACACCGGGGAGCTGTTTTTT.

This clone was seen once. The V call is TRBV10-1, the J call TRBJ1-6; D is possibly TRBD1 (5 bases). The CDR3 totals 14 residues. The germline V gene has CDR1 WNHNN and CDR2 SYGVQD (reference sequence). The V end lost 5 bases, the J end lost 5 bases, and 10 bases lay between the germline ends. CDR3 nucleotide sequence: TGCGCCAGCAGTCGAGGGACTAATAATTCACCCCTCCACTTT. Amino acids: CASSRGTNNSPLHF.

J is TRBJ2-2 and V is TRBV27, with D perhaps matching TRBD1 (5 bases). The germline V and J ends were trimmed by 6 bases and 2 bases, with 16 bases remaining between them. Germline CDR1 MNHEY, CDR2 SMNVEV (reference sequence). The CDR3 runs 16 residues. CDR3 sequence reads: CASSWGGTPNTGELFF. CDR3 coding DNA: TGTGCCAGCAGCTGGGGCGGAACCCCCAACACCGGGGAGCTGTTTTTT.

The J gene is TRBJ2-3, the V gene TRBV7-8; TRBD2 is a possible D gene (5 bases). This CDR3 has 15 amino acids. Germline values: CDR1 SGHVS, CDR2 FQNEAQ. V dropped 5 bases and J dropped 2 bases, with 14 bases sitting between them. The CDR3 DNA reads TGTGCCAGCAGCCCTAGCCGGAGGCCCACAGATACGCAGTATTTT. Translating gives CASSPSRRPTDTQYF.

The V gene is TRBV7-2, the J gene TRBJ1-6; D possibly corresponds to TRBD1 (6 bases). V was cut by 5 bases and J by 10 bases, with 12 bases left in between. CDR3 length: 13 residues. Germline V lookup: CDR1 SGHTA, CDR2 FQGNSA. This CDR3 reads CASSQIRGSPLHF. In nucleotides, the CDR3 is TGTGCCAGCAGCCAGATTAGGGGGTCACCCCTCCACTTT. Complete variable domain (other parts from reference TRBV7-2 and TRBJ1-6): GAGVSQSPSNKVTEKGKDVELRCDPISGHTALYWYRQSLGQGLEFLIYFQGNSAPDKSGLPSDRFSAERTGGSVSTLTIQRTQQEDSAVYLCASSQIRGSPLHFGNGTRLTVT.

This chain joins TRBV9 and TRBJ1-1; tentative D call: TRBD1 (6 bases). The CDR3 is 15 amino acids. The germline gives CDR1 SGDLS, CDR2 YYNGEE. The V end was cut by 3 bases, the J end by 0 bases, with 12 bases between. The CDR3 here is CASSGGQSMNTEAFF. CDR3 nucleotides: TGTGCCAGCAGCGGAGGACAGAGCATGAACACTGAAGCTTTCTTT.

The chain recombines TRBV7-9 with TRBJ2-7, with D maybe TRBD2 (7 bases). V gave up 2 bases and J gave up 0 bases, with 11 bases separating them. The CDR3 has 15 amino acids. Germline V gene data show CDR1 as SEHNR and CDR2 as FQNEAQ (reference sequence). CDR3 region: CASSLRGARSYEQYF. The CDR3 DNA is TGTGCCAGCAGCTTACGGGGGGCACGCTCCTACGAGCAGTACTTC.

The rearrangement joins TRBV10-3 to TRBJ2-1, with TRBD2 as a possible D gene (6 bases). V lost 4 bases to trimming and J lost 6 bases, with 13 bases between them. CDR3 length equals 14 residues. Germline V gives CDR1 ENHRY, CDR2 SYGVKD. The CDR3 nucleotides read TGTGCCATCAGTGGGGGACTGGGGTCCAATGAGCAGTTCTTC. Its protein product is CAISGGLGSNEQFF.

This CDR3 reads CASSVGAGDIPINYGYTF. In DNA form, the CDR3 reads TGTGCCAGCAGCGTGGGGGCAGGAGATATTCCAATTAACTATGGCTACACCTTC. The rearrangement joins TRBV9 to TRBJ1-2, with a possible D match to TRBD1 (6 bases). Trimming removed 2 bases from V and 1 base from J, with 21 bases in between. Germline V CDR1 and CDR2: SGDLS, YYNGEE. This CDR3 has 18 residues.